The 19 T cell receptor beta chains below come from one sample, sequenced in a study of vaccination and CD4 T cells after COVID-19. The antigens for these receptors are not known. The assay that was used to sequence DNA from cultured CD4+ T cells was the Oncomine TCR Beta short-read assay. TCRdb processed the PCR reads anew with MiXCR; each CDR3 protein has one entry. Found here are roughly 9,300 distinct CDR3 sequences, 51% of them singletons; the top ten hold around 38%. Stated treatment: roughly ten-day PBMC culture with coronavirus spike peptide pools or control peptides (ViraFEST assay). Sequencing was performed on CD4+ T cells from blood, cultured in vitro. Receptor source: a human donor who had recovered from COVID-19.

The chain couples TRBV20-1 to TRBJ2-5; no firm D call. V was pared by 4 bases and J by 2 bases, with 8 bases between. Germline V CDR1 and CDR2: DFQATT, SNEGSKA (reference sequence). The CDR3 totals 12 residues. DNA of the CDR3: TGCAGTGCTACCAGGACGCAAGAGACCCAGTACTTC. Residues: CSATRTQETQYF.

This clonotype was seen more than once but under ten times. The V gene is TRBV6-5, the J gene TRBJ2-5, with no clear D. The CDR3 has 13 residues. V shed 4 bases and J shed 1 base, with 7 bases lying between them. CDR1 is MNHEY, CDR2 SVGAGI, per germline. The CDR3 spells CASSLNTQETQYF. In nucleotides, the CDR3 is TGTGCCAGCAGTTTGAACACCCAAGAGACCCAGTACTTC.

This chain joins TRBV5-4 and TRBJ1-6; 9 bases are shared with TRBD1. Germline trimming cut 4 bases from V and 8 bases from J; bases unmatched to any gene: 7. This CDR3 spans 15 amino acids. Germline V lookup: CDR1 SGHNT, CDR2 YYREEE (reference sequence). CDR3 region: CASSRTGAVDSPLHF. DNA of the CDR3: TGTGCCAGCAGCAGGACAGGGGCGGTGGATTCACCCCTCCACTTT.

The chain couples TRBV20-1 to TRBJ1-5, with D possibly being TRBD1 (5 bases). This CDR3 region has 12 residues. Germline CDR1 and CDR2: DFQATT and SNEGSKA (reference sequence). Trimming cost V 7 bases and J 6 bases, with 13 bases left between them. This CDR3 reads CSVREGTQPQHF. CDR3 sequence (DNA): TGCAGTGTCAGGGAGGGCACTCAGCCCCAGCATTTT.

This chain joins TRBV2 and TRBJ2-5, with D possibly being TRBD1 or TRBD2 (5 bases each). Germline V gene lookup returns CDR1 SNHLY and CDR2 FYNNEI. The CDR3 totals 14 residues. Deletions cut 5 bases from V and 7 bases from J, with 17 bases between. This chain's CDR3 is CASSSSRGAGTQYF. CDR3 sequence (DNA): TGTGCCAGCAGTTCAAGTAGAGGGGCGGGGACCCAGTACTTC.

The J gene is TRBJ1-2, the V gene TRBV27, with D unresolved. The ends were cut back, 5 bases at V and 8 bases at J, with 27 bases in the middle. CDR1 is MNHEY, CDR2 SMNVEV, per germline (reference sequence). The CDR3 sequence is 17 residues long. The CDR3 protein is CASSQQTPGPRLLGYTF. The CDR3 nucleotides are TGTGCCAGCAGTCAGCAAACGCCGGGCCCGCGATTGTTAGGCTACACCTTC.

CDR3 amino acids: CSVRSEINYGYTF. The CDR3 DNA reads TGCAGTGTAAGGTCAGAGATTAACTATGGCTACACCTTC. This chain connects TRBV20-1 to TRBJ1-2; D gene ambiguous. V was shortened by 7 bases and J by 1 base, with 13 bases between the two germline ends. The CDR3 consists of 13 residues. Looked up from germline, CDR1 is DFQATT and CDR2 is SNEGSKA (reference sequence).

This chain links TRBV2 with TRBJ2-5, with 7 bases aligning to TRBD1. Looked up from germline, CDR1 is SNHLY and CDR2 is FYNNEI. CDR3 length: 13 residues. J lost 10 bases, V lost 6 bases, and 11 bases had no gene match. For the CDR3, the DNA is TGTGCCAGCAGGGAGAACAGGGGTGTCAGCCAGTACTTC. Protein product: CASRENRGVSQYF.

The chain carries TRBV7-2 and TRBJ2-5; the match to TRBD1 covers 11 bases. Germline trimming cut 4 bases from V and 4 bases from J; bases unmatched to any gene: 8. The length of the CDR3 is 16 residues. Germline CDR1 is SGHTA and CDR2 is FQGNSA. The CDR3 DNA reads as TGTGCCAGCAGCTCAAGGACGGGGACAGGGGGAGAGACCCAGTACTTC. This translates into CASSSRTGTGGETQYF.

This chain joins TRBV7-9 and TRBJ1-5; D is possibly TRBD1 (6 bases). Trimming cost V 5 bases and J 5 bases, with 13 bases left between them. Per germline, CDR1 SEHNR and CDR2 FQNEAQ (reference sequence). CDR3 length: 14 residues. Here the CDR3 DNA reads TGTGCCAGCAGCCTTACAGGGTTATATCAGCCCCAGCATTTT. Residues: CASSLTGLYQPQHF. The full variable domain, in which reference TRBV7-9 and TRBJ1-5 provide the parts outside the CDR3, is DTGVSQNPRHKITKRGQNVTFRCDPISEHNRLYWYRQTLGQGPEFLTYFQNEAQLEKSRLLSDRFSAERPKGSFSTLEIQRTEQGDSAMYLCASSLTGLYQPQHFGDGTRLSIL.

This sequence joins TRBV7-8 and TRBJ1-5, with 7 bases aligning to TRBD1. This CDR3 has 15 residues. With 5 bases clipped from V and 0 bases from J, the junction kept 4 bases outside the gene matches. The germline gives CDR1 SGHVS, CDR2 FQNEAQ. The CDR3 sequence is CASSPGQFSNQPQHF. In DNA, the CDR3 is TGTGCCAGCAGCCCGGGACAGTTTAGCAATCAGCCCCAGCATTTT.

This clonotype is categorized as medium-sized (0.01 to 0.1%). This rearrangement joins TRBV7-9 to TRBJ2-7, with 8 positions matching TRBD1. The V and J ends lost 1 base and 0 bases, in that order; junction bases with no gene match: 11. Germline-derived CDR1 and CDR2 are SEHNR and FQNEAQ (reference sequence). The CDR3 extends over 18 amino acids. In DNA, the CDR3 is TGTGCCAGCAGCTTAGGTACGCGGACAACAGGGGGCTCCTACGAGCAGTACTTC. It codes for CASSLGTRTTGGSYEQYF.

This chain uses TRBV6-1 with TRBJ2-1; D may be TRBD1 or TRBD2 (5 bases each). This CDR3 comprises 17 residues. The germline V gene encodes CDR1 MNHNS and CDR2 SASEGT. The germline V and J ends were trimmed by 2 bases and 7 bases, with 21 bases remaining between them. CDR3 DNA: TGTGCCAGCAGTGAATCTCTTGGGACGGGACCTGTTAATGAGCAGTTCTTC. It encodes CASSESLGTGPVNEQFF.

This clonotype was counted between two and nine times. The chain uses TRBV7-9 and TRBJ2-3; maybe TRBD1 (5 bases). The CDR3 spans 14 residues. CDR1 is SEHNR and CDR2 is FQNEAQ in the germline V gene (reference sequence). Trimming took 0 bases from V and 4 from J, leaving 8 bases between them. CDR3 protein: CASSLAGLADTQYF. CDR3 in DNA: TGTGCCAGCAGCTTAGCGGGGCTTGCAGATACGCAGTATTTT.

The chain joins TRBV11-3 to TRBJ2-1; D may be TRBD2 (6 bases). In germline, CDR1 is SGHNT, CDR2 YENEEA. V lost 5 bases and J lost 15, with 17 bases in between. This CDR3 has 12 residues. The CDR3 reads CASSQTSSGPFF. The DNA for the CDR3 is TGTGCCAGCAGCCAGACTAGTTCTGGTCCGTTCTTC.

This clonotype was recorded a few times. The genes are TRBV15 and TRBJ2-3; no clear D gene. Germline values: CDR1 LNHNV, CDR2 YYDKDF (reference sequence). This CDR3 contains 17 residues. V lost 1 base and J lost 1, with 15 bases in between. CDR3 region: CATSRGRDSWGTDTQYF. In DNA form, the CDR3 reads TGTGCCACCAGCAGAGGGAGAGATAGTTGGGGCACAGATACGCAGTATTTT.

The chain links TRBV15 to TRBJ2-2; a weak D match, TRBD2 (7 bases). The germline V gene has CDR1 LNHNV and CDR2 YYDKDF (reference sequence). With 2 bases removed from V and 7 bases from J, the gap between germline ends came to 20 bases. The CDR3 is made up of 17 amino acids. The CDR3 sequence: CATSRPRGGPSGGELFF. The CDR3 region has the DNA TGTGCCACCAGCAGACCAAGGGGGGGGCCGTCGGGCGGGGAGCTGTTTTTT. The whole variable domain, filled in from reference TRBV15 and TRBJ2-2, reads DAMVIQNPRYQVTQFGKPVTLSCSQTLNHNVMYWYQQKSSQAPKLLFHYYDKDFNNEADTPDNFQSRRPNTSFCFLDIRSPGLGDTAMYLCATSRPRGGPSGGELFFGEGSRLTVL.

This chain links TRBV7-2 with TRBJ2-1; no clear D. The CDR3 has 19 residues. Trimming took off 6 bases at V and 0 bases at J, with 24 bases between the two ends. The germline gives CDR1 SGHTA, CDR2 FQGNSA. In DNA form, the CDR3 reads TGTGCCAGCAGTCAATTAGGGCCAGGTGACTCTTACTCCTACAATGAGCAGTTCTTC. It specifies CASSQLGPGDSYSYNEQFF.

In the case of this clonotype: One end of the junction is discordant with germline, which a read error may explain. The J gene is TRBJ2-1, the V gene TRBV20-1; 7 nucleotides match TRBD2. CDR1 DFQATT and CDR2 SNEGSKA come from the germline V gene (reference sequence). The CDR3 runs 15 residues. The CDR3 loop is CCPLPYLAVRDEQFF. DNA for the CDR3: TGTTGTCCCTTACCCTATCTAGCGGTACGTGATGAGCAGTTCTTC.